This paragraph reports one TCR beta chain. This clonotype was detected a few times. Its target antigen remains unknown. No base qualities exist here, and no much larger clone lies one base off it. Library method: 5' RACE. Instrument on record: Illumina HiSeq 2500. A second PCR of about 6 to 11 cycles was run with a J-beta primer mix and a sample-barcoded 5' primer. A unique molecular identifier was introduced onto each TCR beta cDNA molecule by a template-switch 5' adaptor carrying 12 random nucleotides. Each sample yielded at least 3 million CDR3-containing paired-end reads. First-strand cDNA synthesis was performed from all RNA using the Mint cDNA synthesis kit, with priming by a TRBC-specific oligonucleotide. Following uracil-DNA glycosylase treatment, all cDNA underwent a first 18-cycle PCR with the universal primers M1SS and BC2_uni_R. The paper's processing steps were these. Normalization of each sample was performed by random selection of 1 million high-quality reads, each carrying a distinct molecular identifier. Reads sharing molecular identifiers were discarded rather than binned into consensus sequences. MiTCR, run with a Q25 quality threshold and the strictest error-elimination algorithm, handled CDR3 identification, clonotype clustering and error correction. A nonparametric unseen species model with Euler transformation was used to estimate lower-bound total TCR beta diversity. TCRdb applied fastp at Q25 and MiXCR to the public reads, then kept only in-frame beta chains. Each CDR3 protein gets just one entry, which takes the most common genes and DNA from the rows behind it. For this entry, the V and J calls and clone size follow TCRdb and not the study's own pipeline. Within this sample are around 1.5 million distinct CDR3 sequences, with about 32% of them counted one time only. The top ten clonotypes cover about 11% of the sample.

These data belong to a study of blood T cells in healthy people across ages (dated by TCRdb to between 2014 and 2016). Turning to the overall study: In model experiments, roughly one uniquely barcoded TCR beta cDNA molecule per two T cells was captured by template switching. To track age-related changes in TCR beta repertoire diversity, the study relied on deep sequencing normalized with unique cDNA molecular identifiers. Using the same blood draw, the study looked at two additional independent replicas of 1 million unique cDNA reads for two donors, one aged 18 to 29 and the other aged 80 or older. To avoid experimental bias, donors of different ages were spread randomly across the sequencing lanes. Donors were grouped into four age groups: young (average approximately 15 years), middle-aged (about 40), aged (approximately 58) and long-lived (approximately 75).

Systemically healthy Caucasian individuals from Russia, roughly 40 in total and aged roughly 6 to 100 years, were included as donors. Each donor gave 8 to 10 milliliters of peripheral blood, collected into EDTA-treated Vacutainer tubes. Ficoll-Paque density-gradient centrifugation was used to isolate PBMCs, with at least 6 million obtained per sample. Total RNA, at least 6 micrograms per sample, was extracted from PBMCs with Trizol reagent. For every donor, an aliquot of PBMCs went through flow cytometry to measure the percentages of naive CD45RAhigh/CD27high T cells. The CDR3 measures 13 amino acids from cysteine to phenylalanine. Only the CDR3 DNA stays, 39 bases, in frame from base 1. The V and J ends are trimmed by 4 bases and 1 base, leaving 9 bases between them. Reading the germline V gene gives CDR1 SGHRS and CDR2 YFSETQ. What the study reported, not specific to this receptor: Estimates of total diversity based on one million sequenced T cells were regarded as lower bounds and as underestimates. There was a strong correlation between observed TCR beta diversity and the percentage of naive T cells measured by flow cytometry. Because the CMV infection status of the donors was unknown, age-related changes in expanded clonotypes may potentially have been confounded. As age increased, observed TCR beta diversity per million T cells dropped in a roughly linear way, and a significant reduction was already evident by age 40. The long-lived group showed more naive CD4+ T cells, fewer expanded clones and increased TCR diversity than the aged group, suggesting age selection. Bulk unsorted PBMC profiling prevented conclusive comparison of naive and antigen-experienced compartments.

The chain was built from TRBV5-1 and TRBJ2-7; the D gene is unclear. The TCR comes from a woman in her 30s in good health. Sequenced: blood. The CDR3 region: CASSHEASYEQYF. The DNA is as follows: TGCGCCAGCAGCCACGAAGCGTCCTACGAGCAGTACTTC.